The clone carrying this T cell receptor beta chain was recorded once. What it binds is unknown. This sample is part of a study of T cells in localized non-small cell lung cancer. Here immunoSEQ multiplex PCR was the method, and the copy in TCRdb shows in-frame clones only, minus some. The sample has around 91,000 clones; roughly 87% are singletons. Study results and limitations: Uninvolved adjacent lung, not tumor, had the highest T cell clonality. Density of T cells in blood, when higher, went with longer overall survival.

The V and J ends lost 4 bases and 1 base respectively, with 8 bases between them. The CDR3 runs to 14 residues. CDR1 and CDR2 (germline): LNHDA, SQIVND (reference sequence). The chain couples TRBV19 to TRBJ1-3; weak D call: TRBD1 (6 bases). The origin of this receptor is a man between 40 and 70 years old with stage I squamous cell lung carcinoma. The material sequenced was peripheral blood, taken before any cancer treatment. The DNA for the CDR3 is TGTGCCAGTAGTAAACAGGGATCTGGAAACACCATATATTTT. Translation gives CASSKQGSGNTIYF. The entire variable domain, with the rest obtained from reference TRBV19 and TRBJ1-3, is as follows: DGGITQSPKYLFRKEGQNVTLSCEQNLNHDAMYWYRQDPGQGLRLIYYSQIVNDFQKGDIAEGYSVSREKKESFPLTVTSAQKNPTAFYLCASSKQGSGNTIYFGEGSWLTVV.